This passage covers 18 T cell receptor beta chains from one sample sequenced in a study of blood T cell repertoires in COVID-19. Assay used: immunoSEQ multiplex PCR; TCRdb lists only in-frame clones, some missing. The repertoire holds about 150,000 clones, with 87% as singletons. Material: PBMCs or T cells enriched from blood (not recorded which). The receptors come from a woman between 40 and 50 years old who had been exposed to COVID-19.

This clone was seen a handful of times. The CDR3 here is CASGPGAAYEQYF. DNA of the CDR3: TGTGCCAGCGGACCGGGAGCCGCCTACGAGCAGTACTTC. The chain couples TRBV7-9 to TRBJ2-7, with D possibly matching TRBD2 (6 bases). V lost 8 bases and J lost 2, with 13 bases in between. From germline, CDR1 is SEHNR and CDR2 FQNEAQ (reference sequence). CDR3 length equals 13 residues.

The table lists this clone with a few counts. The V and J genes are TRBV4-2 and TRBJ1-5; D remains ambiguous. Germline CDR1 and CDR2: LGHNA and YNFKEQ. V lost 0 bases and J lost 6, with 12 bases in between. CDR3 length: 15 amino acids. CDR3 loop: CASSQDLRETQPQHF. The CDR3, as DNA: TGTGCCAGCAGCCAAGATCTGAGGGAAACTCAGCCCCAGCATTTT.

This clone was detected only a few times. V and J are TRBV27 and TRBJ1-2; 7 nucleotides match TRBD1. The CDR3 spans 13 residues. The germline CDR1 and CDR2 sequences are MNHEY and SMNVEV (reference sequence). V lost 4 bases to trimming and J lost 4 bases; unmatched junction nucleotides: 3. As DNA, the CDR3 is TGTGCCAGCAGTTCGACAGGGAGCTATGGCTACACCTTC. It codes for CASSSTGSYGYTF.

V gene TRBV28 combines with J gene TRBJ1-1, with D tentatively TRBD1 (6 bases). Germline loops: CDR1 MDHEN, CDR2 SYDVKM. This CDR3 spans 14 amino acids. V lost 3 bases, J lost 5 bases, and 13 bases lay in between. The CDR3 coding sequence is TGTGCCAGCAGTTTTGAGGGGGGGCGGACTGAAGCTTTCTTT. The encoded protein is CASSFEGGRTEAFF.

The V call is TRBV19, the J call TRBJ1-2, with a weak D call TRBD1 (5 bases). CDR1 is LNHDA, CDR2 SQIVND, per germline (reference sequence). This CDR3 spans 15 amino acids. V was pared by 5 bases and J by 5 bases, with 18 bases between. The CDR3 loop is CASSPGGGVRYGYTF. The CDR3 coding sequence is TGTGCCAGTAGTCCCGGGGGAGGGGTACGGTATGGCTACACCTTC.

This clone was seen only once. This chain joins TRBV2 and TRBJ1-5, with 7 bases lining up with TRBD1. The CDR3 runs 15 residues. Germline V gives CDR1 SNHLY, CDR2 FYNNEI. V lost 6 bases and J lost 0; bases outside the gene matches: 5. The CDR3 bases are TGTGCCAGCAGCTACGACAGGGTTAGCAATCAGCCCCAGCATTTT. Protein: CASSYDRVSNQPQHF. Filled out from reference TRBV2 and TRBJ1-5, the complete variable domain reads EPEVTQTPSHQVTQMGQEVILRCVPISNHLYFYWYRQILGQKVEFLVSFYNNEISEKSEIFDDQFSVERPDGSNFTLKIRSTKLEDSAMYFCASSYDRVSNQPQHFGDGTRLSIL.

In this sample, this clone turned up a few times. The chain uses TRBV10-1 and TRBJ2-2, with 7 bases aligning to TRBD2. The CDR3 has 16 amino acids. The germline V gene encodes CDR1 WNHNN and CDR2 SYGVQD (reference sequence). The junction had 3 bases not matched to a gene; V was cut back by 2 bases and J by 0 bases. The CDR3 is CASSEDAGANTGELFF. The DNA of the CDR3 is TGCGCCAGCAGTGAGGATGCGGGAGCGAACACCGGGGAGCTGTTTTTT.

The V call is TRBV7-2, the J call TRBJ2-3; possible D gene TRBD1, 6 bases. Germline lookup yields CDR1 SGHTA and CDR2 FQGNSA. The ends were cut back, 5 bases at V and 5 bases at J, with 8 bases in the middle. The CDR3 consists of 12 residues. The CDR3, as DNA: TGTGCCAGCAGCCCACAGGGAGATACGCAGTATTTT. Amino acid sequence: CASSPQGDTQYF.

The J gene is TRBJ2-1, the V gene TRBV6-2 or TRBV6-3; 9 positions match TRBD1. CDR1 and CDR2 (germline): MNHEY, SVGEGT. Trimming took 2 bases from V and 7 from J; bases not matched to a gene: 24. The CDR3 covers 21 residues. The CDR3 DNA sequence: TGTGCCAGCAGTTACACCTCGGGACCTCCTTCAGGTGCGGGACAGGGTAATGAGCAGTTCTTC. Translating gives CASSYTSGPPSGAGQGNEQFF.

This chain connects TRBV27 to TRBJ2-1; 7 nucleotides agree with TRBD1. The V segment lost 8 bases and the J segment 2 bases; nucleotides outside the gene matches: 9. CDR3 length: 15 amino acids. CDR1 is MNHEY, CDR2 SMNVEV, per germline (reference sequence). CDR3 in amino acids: CASGSGQGAYNEQFF. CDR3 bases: TGTGCCAGCGGCTCGGGGCAGGGGGCCTACAATGAGCAGTTCTTC.

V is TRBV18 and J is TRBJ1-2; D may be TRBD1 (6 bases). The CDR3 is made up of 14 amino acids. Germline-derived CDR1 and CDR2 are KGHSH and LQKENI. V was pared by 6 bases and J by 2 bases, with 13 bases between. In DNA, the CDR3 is TGTGCCAGCTCCCCTGTGGACAGCAACTATGGCTACACCTTC. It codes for CASSPVDSNYGYTF.

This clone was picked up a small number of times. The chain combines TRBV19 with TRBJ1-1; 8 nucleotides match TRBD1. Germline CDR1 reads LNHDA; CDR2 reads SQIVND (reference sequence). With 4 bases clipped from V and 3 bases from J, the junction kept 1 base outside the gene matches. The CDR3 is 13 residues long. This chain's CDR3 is CASSKDRDTEAFF. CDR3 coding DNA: TGTGCCAGTAGTAAGGACAGGGACACTGAAGCTTTCTTT.

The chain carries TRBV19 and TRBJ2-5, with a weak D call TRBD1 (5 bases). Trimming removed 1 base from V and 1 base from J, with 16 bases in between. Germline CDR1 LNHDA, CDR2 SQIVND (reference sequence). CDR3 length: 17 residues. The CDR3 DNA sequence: TGTGCCAGTAGTATAGGGTGGGGTGGGGCCATCCAAGAGACCCAGTACTTC. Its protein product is CASSIGWGGAIQETQYF.

The CDR3 DNA follows: TGTGCCAGCAGCCCCGGGTCAGGGGGCCGAAACACCATATATTTT. Translating it yields CASSPGSGGRNTIYF. The rearrangement joins TRBV9 to TRBJ1-3; 8 nucleotides match TRBD1. CDR1 and CDR2 (germline): SGDLS, YYNGEE. Losses at the gene ends were 4 bases for V and 5 bases for J; bases not matched to a gene: 8. The CDR3 sequence is 15 residues long.

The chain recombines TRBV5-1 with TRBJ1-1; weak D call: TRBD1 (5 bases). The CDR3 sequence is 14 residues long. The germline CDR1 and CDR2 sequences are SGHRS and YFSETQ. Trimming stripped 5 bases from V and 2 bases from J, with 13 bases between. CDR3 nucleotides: TGCGCCAGCAGACAAGAGACAGTTAACACTGAAGCTTTCTTT. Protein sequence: CASRQETVNTEAFF.

This chain's CDR3 is CATEGDSGNTIYF. CDR3 sequence (DNA): TGTGCCACCGAAGGGGACTCTGGAAACACCATATATTTT. The chain joins TRBV7-9 to TRBJ1-3; the D gene is possibly TRBD1 (5 bases). The germline V and J ends were trimmed by 10 bases and 0 bases, with 10 bases remaining between them. The CDR3 length is 13 residues. The germline gives CDR1 SEHNR, CDR2 FQNEAQ (reference sequence). Using reference TRBV7-9 and TRBJ1-3 for the parts outside the CDR3, the full variable domain is DTGVSQNPRHKITKRGQNVTFRCDPISEHNRLYWYRQTLGQGPEFLTYFQNEAQLEKSRLLSDRFSAERPKGSFSTLEIQRTEQGDSAMYLCATEGDSGNTIYFGEGSWLTVV.

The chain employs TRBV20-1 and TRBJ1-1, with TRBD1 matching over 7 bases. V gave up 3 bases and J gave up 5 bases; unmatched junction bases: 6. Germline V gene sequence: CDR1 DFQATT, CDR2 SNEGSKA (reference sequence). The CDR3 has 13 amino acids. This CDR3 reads CSASTSGGTEAFF. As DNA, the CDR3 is TGCAGTGCTAGTACCTCAGGGGGTACTGAAGCTTTCTTT.

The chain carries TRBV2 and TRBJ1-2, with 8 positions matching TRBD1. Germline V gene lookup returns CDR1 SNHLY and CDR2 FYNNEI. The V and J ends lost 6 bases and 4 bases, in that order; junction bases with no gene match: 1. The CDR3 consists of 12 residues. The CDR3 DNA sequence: TGTGCCAGCAGGGACAGGGTCTATGGCTACACCTTC. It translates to CASRDRVYGYTF. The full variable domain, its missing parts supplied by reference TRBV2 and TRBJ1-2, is EPEVTQTPSHQVTQMGQEVILRCVPISNHLYFYWYRQILGQKVEFLVSFYNNEISEKSEIFDDQFSVERPDGSNFTLKIRSTKLEDSAMYFCASRDRVYGYTFGSGTRLTVV.